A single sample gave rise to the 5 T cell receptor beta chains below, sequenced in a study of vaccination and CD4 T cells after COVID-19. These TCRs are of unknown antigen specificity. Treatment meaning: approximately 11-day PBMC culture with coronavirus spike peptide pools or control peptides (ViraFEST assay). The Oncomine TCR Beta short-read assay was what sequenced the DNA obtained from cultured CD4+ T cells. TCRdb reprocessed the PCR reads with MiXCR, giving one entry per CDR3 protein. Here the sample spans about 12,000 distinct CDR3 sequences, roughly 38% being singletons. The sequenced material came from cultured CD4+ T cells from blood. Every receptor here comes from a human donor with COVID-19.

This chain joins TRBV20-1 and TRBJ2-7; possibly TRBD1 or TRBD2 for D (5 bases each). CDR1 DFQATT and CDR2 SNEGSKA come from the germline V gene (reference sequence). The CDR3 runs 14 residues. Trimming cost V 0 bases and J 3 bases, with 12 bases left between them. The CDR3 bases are TGCAGTGCTAGAGATTCGGGACGGGTCTACGAGCAGTACTTC. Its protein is CSARDSGRVYEQYF.

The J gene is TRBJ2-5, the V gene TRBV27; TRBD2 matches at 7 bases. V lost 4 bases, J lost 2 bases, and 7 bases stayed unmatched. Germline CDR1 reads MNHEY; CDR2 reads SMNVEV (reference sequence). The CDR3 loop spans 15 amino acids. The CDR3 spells CASSSGLVGQETQYF. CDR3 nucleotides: TGTGCCAGCAGTTCCGGACTAGTCGGGCAAGAGACCCAGTACTTC.

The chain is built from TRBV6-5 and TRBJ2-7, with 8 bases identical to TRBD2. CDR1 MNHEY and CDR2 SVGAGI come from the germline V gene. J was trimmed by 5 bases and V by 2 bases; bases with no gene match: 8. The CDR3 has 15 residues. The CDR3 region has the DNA TGTGCCAGCAGTTACCCATCCCCGGGGGGGGACGAGCAGTACTTC. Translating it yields CASSYPSPGGDEQYF.

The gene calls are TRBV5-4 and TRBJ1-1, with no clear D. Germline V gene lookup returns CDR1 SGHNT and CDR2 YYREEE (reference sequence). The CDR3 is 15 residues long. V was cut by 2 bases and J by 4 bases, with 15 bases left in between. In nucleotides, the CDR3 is TGTGCCAGCAGCTTTCCAAGGACGGCCCCCACTGAAGCTTTCTTT. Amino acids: CASSFPRTAPTEAFF.

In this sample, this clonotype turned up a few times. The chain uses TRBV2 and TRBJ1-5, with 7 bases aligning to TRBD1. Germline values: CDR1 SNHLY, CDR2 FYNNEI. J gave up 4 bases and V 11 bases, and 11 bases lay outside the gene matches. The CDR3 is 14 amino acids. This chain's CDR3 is CASHPTGRNQPQHF. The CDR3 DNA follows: TGTGCCTCCCACCCGACAGGGAGAAATCAGCCCCAGCATTTT.